The rows below give T cell receptor beta chains drawn from one sample of a study of siplizumab effects on memory and regulatory T cells. Using immunoSEQ multiplex PCR, the repertoire was profiled, and TCRdb retains in-frame clones only, with some absent. This repertoire shows about 100,000 clones, 85% to 95% found once; its top ten account for approximately 0.58%. Sequenced: Tregs sorted from blood. The receptors here all came from a human donor in good health. Each CDR3 is given with its conserved first and last residue. A D gene is named only where the DNA matches it firmly. Some rows mark clone size as missing; the rest say once, few, many or name a class of expanded clone.

v_call	d_call	cdr3_length	clone_size	j_call	cdr3_nt	cdr3_aa
TRBV27	NA	13	NA	TRBJ1-1	TGTGCCAGCAGTTTATCTGAGGGCACTGAAGCTTTCTTT	CASSLSEGTEAFF
TRBV29-1	NA	16	NA	TRBJ2-1	TGCAGCGTTGGGGGGACGGGAAGGTTAGGGACTCAGACTACGTTCTTC	CSVGGTGRLGTQTTFF
TRBV5-6	NA	12	NA	TRBJ2-7	TGTGCCAGCAGCTCCGGGACCTACGAGCAGTACTTC	CASSSGTYEQYF
TRBV27	TRBD1	12	NA	TRBJ2-3	TGTGCCAGCCAGCCCAGGACAGGGTTGCAGTATTTT	CASQPRTGLQYF
TRBV6-6	NA	12	NA	TRBJ1-1	TGTGCCAGCAGCCCCGCCTACACTGAAGCTTTCTTT	CASSPAYTEAFF
TRBV19	NA	16	NA	TRBJ1-5	TGTGCCAGTAGTACCTTTGTGGCGGACTCTAATCAGCCCCAGCATTTT	CASSTFVADSNQPQHF
TRBV5-4	NA	13	NA	TRBJ1-2	TGTGCCAGCAGCTTTCGTGTTAACTATGGCTACACCTTC	CASSFRVNYGYTF
TRBV5-1	NA	13	NA	TRBJ1-1	TGCGCCAGCAGCGCTGACCTGAACACTGAAGCTTTCTTT	CASSADLNTEAFF
TRBV28	NA	16	NA	TRBJ1-1	TGTGCCAGCTCCTTCGTTGGATTTGCGATGAACACTGAAGCTTTCTTT	CASSFVGFAMNTEAFF
TRBV28	NA	14	NA	TRBJ1-3	TGTGCCAGCAGGACATGGTCCTCTGGAAACACCATATATTTT	CASRTWSSGNTIYF
TRBV5-1	NA	12	once	TRBJ2-2	TGCGCCAGCAGCTTGGTGGATAGGGAGCTGTTTTTT	CASSLVDRELFF
TRBV28	TRBD2	16	NA	TRBJ2-1	TGTGCCAGCAGTAAGCCGAGACTAGCGGGAATAAATGAGCAGTTCTTC	CASSKPRLAGINEQFF
TRBV10-2	TRBD1	16	NA	TRBJ2-4	TGCGCCAGCAGAGAAGACAGGGGGTTAGCCAAAAACATTCAGTACTTC	CASREDRGLAKNIQYF
TRBV11-3	NA	15	NA	TRBJ2-7	TGTGCCAGCAGCTTAGGGCTGGGGAGCTCCTACGAGCAGTACTTC	CASSLGLGSSYEQYF
TRBV10-1	NA	16	NA	TRBJ2-1	TGCGCCAGCAGTCTAAGATTAGGACTCCCTCGGGATGAGCAGTTCTTC	CASSLRLGLPRDEQFF
TRBV10-3	NA	13	NA	TRBJ2-5	TGTGCCATCAGTGAAGGACTCCAAGAGACCCAGTACTTC	CAISEGLQETQYF
TRBV5-1	TRBD2	15	NA	TRBJ2-2	TGCGCCAGCAGCTTGGGTAGCGGGATCACCGGGGAGCTGTTTTTT	CASSLGSGITGELFF
TRBV11-2	TRBD2	15	once	TRBJ2-1	TGTGCCAGCAGCCATGGGGGACTAGCGGGGCAGCAGCAGTTCTTC	CASSHGGLAGQQQFF
TRBV11-2	TRBD1	16	NA	TRBJ2-5	TGTGCCAGCAGCTTTCCGGGACAGCGGTTTTTAGAGACCCAGTACTTC	CASSFPGQRFLETQYF
TRBV10-3	TRBD1	15	NA	TRBJ1-6	TGTGCCATCAGAGGACAGGGGGCCGGTAATTCACCCCTCCACTTT	CAIRGQGAGNSPLHF
TRBV18	NA	13	NA	TRBJ1-1	TGTGCCAGCTCACCCGGTCTTTTTCCTGAAGCTTTCTTT	CASSPGLFPEAFF
TRBV29-1	NA	11	NA	TRBJ2-5	TGCAGCGTTTGGGTAGGAGAGACCCAGTACTTC	CSVWVGETQYF
TRBV4-1	NA	22	NA	TRBJ1-5	TGCGCCAGCAGCCAAGATGCCCACTCCAGAGGAAGGACGTTCTATAGCAATCAGCCCCAGCATTTT	CASSQDAHSRGRTFYSNQPQHF
TRBV20-1	NA	11	NA	TRBJ2-3	TGCAGTGGGACGATGAGTTCGACGCAGTATTTT	CSGTMSSTQYF
TRBV6-1	NA	13	NA	TRBJ1-4	TGTGCCAGCTGGACGGGTGTTGCTGAAAAACTGTTTTTT	CASWTGVAEKLFF
TRBV28	TRBD1	14	NA	TRBJ2-7	TGTGCCAGCAGGCTGACAGGGTATTCCTACGAGCAGTACTTC	CASRLTGYSYEQYF
TRBV9	NA	18	NA	TRBJ2-1	TGTGCCAGCAGCGTAGGATCAGGGGCCGGGACTCGAAACAATGAGCAGTTCTTC	CASSVGSGAGTRNNEQFF
TRBV27	NA	14	NA	TRBJ1-2	TGTGCCAGCAGTTCCCCAACTACAAACTATGGCTACACCTTC	CASSSPTTNYGYTF
TRBV2	TRBD1	14	NA	TRBJ2-4	TGTGCCAGCACGAAACAGGGGGCTCGGAACATTCAGTACTTC	CASTKQGARNIQYF